Following are 14 T cell receptor beta chains from one sample sequenced in a study of T cell responses to AZD1222 COVID-19 vaccine. Assay used: immunoSEQ multiplex PCR; TCRdb lists only in-frame clones, some missing. This table has 100,000 to 120,000 clones, about nine tenths appearing once. Sequencing was performed on peripheral blood, taken 28 days after the second AZD1222 dose. These receptors originate from an adult who received the AZD1222 COVID-19 vaccine.

The rearrangement uses TRBV29-1 and TRBJ1-1; unclear D gene. The CDR3 contains 12 residues. V was trimmed by 6 bases and J by 8 bases, leaving 16 bases between them. Per the germline V gene, CDR1 is SQVTM and CDR2 is ANQGSEA. This CDR3 reads CSVGERTTEAFF. The CDR3 nucleotides are TGCAGCGTCGGGGAAAGGACGACCGAAGCTTTCTTT.

The chain has TRBV10-3 and TRBJ1-1; no definite D call. Trimming removed 3 bases at V and 0 bases at J, with 11 bases between. This CDR3 has 15 residues. CDR1 is ENHRY, CDR2 SYGVKD, per germline. The CDR3 sequence: CAISEFDELNTEAFF. The CDR3 nucleotides are TGTGCCATCAGTGAATTTGACGAACTGAACACTGAAGCTTTCTTT.

The chain is built from TRBV19 and TRBJ1-5, with 10 bases that match TRBD1. V lost 3 bases to trimming and J lost 4 bases; unmatched junction nucleotides: 6. The germline V gene encodes CDR1 LNHDA and CDR2 SQIVND (reference sequence). The CDR3 runs 16 residues. The CDR3 DNA is TGTGCCAGTAGTATGGGACAGGGGACGCAAAATCAGCCCCAGCATTTT. This sequence encodes CASSMGQGTQNQPQHF. Together with reference TRBV19 and TRBJ1-5, the CDR3 gives the full variable domain: DGGITQSPKYLFRKEGQNVTLSCEQNLNHDAMYWYRQDPGQGLRLIYYSQIVNDFQKGDIAEGYSVSREKKESFPLTVTSAQKNPTAFYLCASSMGQGTQNQPQHFGDGTRLSIL.

The rearrangement joins TRBV2 to TRBJ2-7; tentatively, D is TRBD2 (5 bases). Germline V gene sequence: CDR1 SNHLY, CDR2 FYNNEI. The germline V and J ends were trimmed by 6 bases and 3 bases, with 21 bases remaining between them. There are 16 residues in the CDR3. The CDR3 DNA is TGTGCCAGCAGCCAGGCTTCCCTGGGGAGCGGCTACGAGCAGTACTTC. Amino acids: CASSQASLGSGYEQYF.

This chain joins TRBV19 and TRBJ1-3, with TRBD1 as a possible D gene (5 bases). V shed 8 bases and J shed 0 bases, with 8 bases lying between them. CDR1 and CDR2 (germline): LNHDA, SQIVND (reference sequence). The CDR3 extends over 13 amino acids. Here the CDR3 DNA reads TGTGCCAGTTCCGACAGCTCTGGAAACACCATATATTTT. It is translated as CASSDSSGNTIYF.

This clone was counted once. V usage is TRBV27 and J usage is TRBJ2-3; D might be TRBD2 (5 bases). This CDR3 spans 15 amino acids. The germline V and J ends were trimmed by 5 bases and 0 bases, with 12 bases remaining between them. Germline V lookup: CDR1 MNHEY, CDR2 SMNVEV (reference sequence). The CDR3 DNA is TGTGCCAGCAGTCACCACTGGACTAGCACAGATACGCAGTATTTT. Protein product: CASSHHWTSTDTQYF.

This clone was observed a single time. The gene calls are TRBV6-1 and TRBJ1-1; no reliable D call. This CDR3 contains 14 residues. The V gene lost 6 bases and the J gene lost 1 base, with 12 bases spanning the gap. Looked up from germline, CDR1 is MNHNS and CDR2 is SASEGT. The DNA of the CDR3 is TGTGCCAGCAGGACCCTAGACAAGAACACTGAAGCTTTCTTT. Amino acids: CASRTLDKNTEAFF.

In nucleotides, the CDR3 is TGTGCCAGCTCACCACGGACAGTCTATGGCTACACCTTC. It is translated as CASSPRTVYGYTF. J is TRBJ1-2 and V is TRBV18, with D tentatively TRBD1 (6 bases). The germline gives CDR1 KGHSH, CDR2 LQKENI. V gave up 1 base and J gave up 4 bases, with 7 bases separating them. The CDR3 loop spans 13 amino acids.

The CDR3 DNA is TGCGCCAGCAGCTTGGGTCCCAGGGGGGAGAACAATGAGCAGTTCTTC. Amino acids: CASSLGPRGENNEQFF. The V call is TRBV5-1, the J call TRBJ2-1, with D tentatively TRBD1 (7 bases). This CDR3 spans 16 amino acids. Trimming stripped 0 bases from V and 5 bases from J, with 15 bases between. The germline CDR1 and CDR2 sequences are SGHRS and YFSETQ.

V usage is TRBV7-8 and J usage is TRBJ2-3; 7 nucleotides line up with TRBD1. V gave up 5 bases and J gave up 1 base; unmatched junction bases: 9. Germline V gives CDR1 SGHVS, CDR2 FQNEAQ. CDR3 size: 16 residues. The CDR3 bases are TGTGCCAGCAGCGCATCCTCTCAGGGGGGCACAGATACGCAGTATTTT. Protein: CASSASSQGGTDTQYF.

This clone was seen a few times. The chain combines TRBV12-5 with TRBJ2-7; tentative D call: TRBD2 (5 bases). This CDR3 has 13 residues. The V gene lost 2 bases and the J gene lost 6 bases, with 11 bases spanning the gap. Germline values: CDR1 LGHNT, CDR2 FRNRAP. The CDR3 region is CASGLRLASEQYF. CDR3 sequence (DNA): TGTGCTAGTGGTTTGCGGCTAGCTAGCGAGCAGTACTTC.

The V and J genes are TRBV2 and TRBJ2-5, with 12 bases aligning to TRBD2. The CDR3 runs 16 residues. CDR1 is SNHLY, CDR2 FYNNEI, per germline. The trim removed 6 bases at V and 2 bases at J, leaving 7 bases unmatched. The CDR3 DNA follows: TGTGCCAGCAGGAAGGGACTAGCGGGCGGACAAGAGACCCAGTACTTC. The encoded protein is CASRKGLAGGQETQYF.

Here the CDR3 reads CASSISRGTDTQYF. As DNA, the CDR3 is TGTGCCAGTAGTATAAGTAGGGGCACAGATACGCAGTATTTT. The V and J genes are TRBV19 and TRBJ2-3; D gene ambiguous. Germline CDR1 LNHDA, CDR2 SQIVND (reference sequence). Trimming left V 2 bases short and J 1 base short, with 7 bases between. The CDR3 has 14 residues. Based on the CDR3 plus reference TRBV19 and TRBJ2-3, the full variable domain is DGGITQSPKYLFRKEGQNVTLSCEQNLNHDAMYWYRQDPGQGLRLIYYSQIVNDFQKGDIAEGYSVSREKKESFPLTVTSAQKNPTAFYLCASSISRGTDTQYFGPGTRLTVL.

The chain uses TRBV10-3 and TRBJ2-1; 7 nucleotides agree with TRBD2. The CDR3 sequence is 14 residues long. V lost 9 bases to trimming and J lost 7 bases; unmatched junction nucleotides: 12. CDR1 and CDR2 from the germline V gene are ENHRY and SYGVKD. The CDR3: CAIDAGVWGNEQFF. CDR3 nucleotide sequence: TGTGCCATAGACGCGGGGGTTTGGGGGAATGAGCAGTTCTTC.